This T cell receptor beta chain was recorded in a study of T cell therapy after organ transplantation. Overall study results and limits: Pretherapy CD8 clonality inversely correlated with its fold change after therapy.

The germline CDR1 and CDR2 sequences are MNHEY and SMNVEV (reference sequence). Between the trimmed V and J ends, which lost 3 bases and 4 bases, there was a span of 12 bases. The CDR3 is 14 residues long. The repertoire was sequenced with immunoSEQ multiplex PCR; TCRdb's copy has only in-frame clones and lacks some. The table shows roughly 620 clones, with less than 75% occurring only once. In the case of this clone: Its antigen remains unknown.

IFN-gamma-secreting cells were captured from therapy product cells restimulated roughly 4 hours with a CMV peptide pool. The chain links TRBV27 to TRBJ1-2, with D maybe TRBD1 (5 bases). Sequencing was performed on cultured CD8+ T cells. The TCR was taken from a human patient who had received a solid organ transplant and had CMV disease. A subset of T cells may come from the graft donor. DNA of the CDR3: TGTGCCAGCAGTTTGGCCCCAGGGACCTATGGCTACACCTTC. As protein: CASSLAPGTYGYTF.